This T cell receptor beta chain came from a study of identical twins. Each CDR3 protein is one row after TCRdb ran MiXCR on the 5' RACE reads. The table lists about 690,000 distinct CDR3 sequences, less than 25% of them singletons. Germline CDR1 SGHRS, CDR2 YFSETQ. CDR3 length: 16 residues. V dropped 2 bases and J dropped 1; count of bases not matched to a gene: 6. The same specimen was also included in a second study, on T cells expressing NK-cell markers.

The TCR sequence derives from a woman between 18 and 29 years old in good health. The specimen was PBMCs. The chain employs TRBV5-1 and TRBJ2-1, with 7 positions matching TRBD1. CDR3 in amino acids: CASSLVGGRSYNEQFF. In DNA form, the CDR3 reads TGCGCCAGCAGCTTAGTAGGGGGCCGATCCTACAATGAGCAGTTCTTC.